This section outlines one T cell receptor (beta chain) sequence together with its context. What it binds is unknown. Unique molecular identifiers featured in how the TCRbeta library was prepared. From the PCR reads, TCRdb called clonotypes with MiXCR, one entry per CDR3 protein. The table lists about 210,000 distinct CDR3 sequences, more than 15% of them singletons. The sample is drawn from a study of T-cell reconstitution after alpha-beta-depleted transplantation in children. Trimming shortened V by 5 bases and J by 12 bases, and 17 bases separated the two germline ends. CDR3 length: 12 residues. Overall study findings and caveats: Counts and diversity of T cells one year after transplant came mostly from newly produced T cells. Where alpha-beta T cells came from about two months after transplant was reportedly several hundred expanded graft clones. Some patients' high day-60 TCRbeta diversity was traced to surviving recipient T cells and thymic progenitors.

V is TRBV12-3 or TRBV12-4 and J is TRBJ2-7; maybe TRBD1 (5 bases). This specimen consisted of PBMCs, mostly from graft donor cells, obtained 360 days after TCRalphabeta/CD19-depleted stem cell transplant. The receptor was isolated from a male patient between 2 and 10 years old who had a stem cell transplant for acute lymphoblastic leukemia, so the T cells may come from the graft donor. DNA of the CDR3: TGTGCCAGCAGTCGCTCCAGGGCGGTATGGTACTTC. Translating it yields CASSRSRAVWYF.